This TCR beta chain was recovered during a study of T cell changes during pregnancy in multiple sclerosis. The CDR3 consists of 16 residues. Measured with immunoSEQ multiplex PCR; TCRdb has only the in-frame clones, and not every one. The repertoire holds under 85,000 clones, with approximately 90% as singletons. The sequence derives from a female donor with multiple sclerosis, enrolled in a pregnancy study. V usage is TRBV21-1 and J usage is TRBJ1-1. TRBV21-1 is an annotated pseudogene. This specimen consisted of peripheral blood, obtained in the third trimester of pregnancy. The CDR3 here is CASSRSGPRRNTEAFF. The CDR3 coding sequence is TGTGCCAGCAGTCGAAGCGGTCCCCGGAGAAACACTGAAGCTTTCTTT.